This is a list of T cell receptor beta chains from one sample in a study of metastatic and nonmetastatic thyroid tumors. Using MiXCR, TCRdb re-called clones from the PCR reads. The data contain tens of thousands of clones, about a quarter of them seen just once; the ten biggest clones take up approximately 6%. The sample was blood. Receptor source: a female donor with papillary thyroid cancer or a benign thyroid nodule (not recorded which). Some clones in this sample may be carry-over from other donors' samples. Each CDR3 is given with its conserved first and last residue. A D gene is named only where the DNA matches it firmly. The size field is filled for only some rows; it gives once, few, many or a size class.

medium-sized	TRBD1	13	TRBV28	TRBJ2-7	TGTGCCAGCAGAAGACAGGGGGCCGGCGAGCAGTACTTC	CASRRQGAGEQYF
medium-sized	-	16	TRBV15	TRBJ2-7	TGTGCCACCAGCAGGCGACGGGGAGCTACAGTCTACGAGCAGTACTTC	CATSRRRGATVYEQYF
-	TRBD1	17	TRBV7-3	TRBJ1-1	TGTGCCAGCATCTTAAGGGGGGGCCGGGACAGGGTCACTGAATCTTTCTTT	CASILRGGRDRVTESFF
-	-	15	TRBV6-4	TRBJ1-2	TGTGCCAGCAGTGAAGCGTCAGGAACCAACTATGGCTACACCTTC	CASSEASGTNYGYTF
many	-	14	TRBV6-2/TRBV6-3	TRBJ2-3	TGTGCCAGCAACCCTCGGCTCGGAGGGGATACGCAGTATTTT	CASNPRLGGDTQYF
once	-	12	TRBV5-4	TRBJ2-7	TGTGCCAGCAGCAGAAGGGGGGGGGAGCAGTACTTC	CASSRRGGEQYF
many	-	15	TRBV5-6	TRBJ2-1	TGTGCCAGCAGCCGAAACCGACAGGCCTACAATGAGCAGTTCTTC	CASSRNRQAYNEQFF
few	-	15	TRBV6-1	TRBJ1-1	TGTGCCAGCAGTGAAGTGGCCGAGGGGCCCAATGAAGCTTTCTTT	CASSEVAEGPNEAFF
-	-	17	TRBV19	TRBJ1-5	TGTGCCACAGCTATGGGTGTTAGGAGGAATAGCAATCAGCCCCAGCATTTT	CATAMGVRRNSNQPQHF
many	TRBD2	17	TRBV19	TRBJ2-5	TGTGCCAGTAGTACATACACGGGACTAGCGGGACGAGAGACCCAGTACTTC	CASSTYTGLAGRETQYF
-	TRBD1	11	TRBV20-1	TRBJ1-2	TGCATCGGACAGGGGAGTAATGGCTACACCTTC	CIGQGSNGYTF
many	-	14	TRBV27	TRBJ1-2	TGTGCCAGCAGAAAAGACCTTCTACAGGATGGCTACACCTTC	CASRKDLLQDGYTF
few	TRBD2	13	TRBV6-1	TRBJ2-7	TGTGCCAGCATCCAACTACGGGGGGGTGAGCAGTACTTC	CASIQLRGGEQYF
-	-	16	TRBV20-1	TRBJ1-4	TGCAGTGCTACTCCTCCCCTCAGCGTAACTAATAAAAAACTGTTTTTT	CSATPPLSVTNKKLFF
-	-	15	TRBV27	TRBJ2-3	TGTGCCAGCAGTCCACCTGAGTCTGGCACAGATACGCAGTATTTT	CASSPPESGTDTQYF
-	-	14	TRBV19	TRBJ2-7	TGTGCCAGTAGTATCTCTCAGGGCTGCCACGAGCAGTACTTC	CASSISQGCHEQYF
medium-sized	TRBD2	14	TRBV20-1	TRBJ2-3	TGCAGTGCTAGTGCTAGCGGTTTCACAGATACGCAGTATTTT	CSASASGFTDTQYF
many	TRBD1	15	TRBV7-9	TRBJ1-1	TGTGCCAGCAGCCCGTGGACAGGGCCGAACACTGAAGCTTTCTTT	CASSPWTGPNTEAFF
medium-sized	-	14	TRBV2	TRBJ1-1	TGTGCCAGCAGTGATAGACAGGCGAACACTGAAGCTTTCTTT	CASSDRQANTEAFF
medium-sized	-	13	TRBV18	TRBJ1-1	TGTGCCAGCTCTCAGGACCAGGGCACATGGGCTTTCTTT	CASSQDQGTWAFF
-	-	15	TRBV4-3	TRBJ1-2	TGCGCCAGCAGCCAAGAGCCAGGGGCATATTATGGCTACACCTTC	CASSQEPGAYYGYTF
few	-	12	TRBV12-5	TRBJ2-2	TGTGCTAGTCGGTTCGGGACCGGGGAGCTGTTTTTT	CASRFGTGELFF
few	TRBD1	16	TRBV20-1	TRBJ1-5	TGCAGTGCCGTACGAGGGGACAGGGGGTATGATCAGCCCCAGCATTTT	CSAVRGDRGYDQPQHF
many	-	11	TRBV20-1	TRBJ2-1	TGCAGTGCTAGAGAGGGAGGTGAGCAGTTCTTC	CSAREGGEQFF
many	-	11	TRBV6-1	TRBJ1-1	TGTGCCAGCAGTGCAGGGGCGCAGGCTTTCTTT	CASSAGAQAFF
medium-sized	-	12	TRBV20-1	TRBJ2-7	TGCAGTGCCCCGAAGACGTCCAACGAGCAGTACTTC	CSAPKTSNEQYF
-	-	12	TRBV20-1	TRBJ2-5	TGCAGTGCCCAGTCCCTGGGGGGTACCCAGTACTTC	CSAQSLGGTQYF
-	-	14	TRBV27	TRBJ1-2	TGTGCCAGCATTTTTAGGGGGTCCAACTATTGCTACACCTTC	CASIFRGSNYCYTF
many	-	11	TRBV5-1	TRBJ2-2	TGCGCCAGCAGCCTGGCCGGGGAGCTGTTTTTT	CASSLAGELFF
-	-	15	TRBV20-1	TRBJ1-2	TGCAGTGCTAGAGATCTATCCCTTCCTAACTATGGCTACACCTTC	CSARDLSLPNYGYTF
medium-sized	-	14	TRBV12-3/TRBV12-4	TRBJ2-7	TGTGCCAGCAGAGTACAGGGAAGCTCCTACGAGCAGTACTTC	CASRVQGSSYEQYF
many	-	11	TRBV3-1	TRBJ1-1	TGTGCCAGCAGTCACGCGCATGAAGCTTTCTTT	CASSHAHEAFF
-	TRBD2	19	TRBV14	TRBJ2-3	TGTGCCAGCAGCCATCGACTAGCGGGGGCCCGACTACTCACAGATACGCAGTATTTT	CASSHRLAGARLLTDTQYF
-	-	11	TRBV28	TRBJ2-7	TGTACCAGCAGTTCCGGGTGGGAGCAGTACTTC	CTSSSGWEQYF
few	-	15	TRBV28	TRBJ1-6	TGTGCCAGCAGTAACAGACCCTCCTATAATTCACCCCTACACTTT	CASSNRPSYNSPLHF
many	TRBD1	13	TRBV25-1	TRBJ1-1	TGTGCCAGCAGAGGACAGGGAGGAACTGAAGCTTTCTTT	CASRGQGGTEAFF
-	-	9	TRBV5-1	TRBJ2-5	TGCGCCAGCCCAACGGCCCAGGACTTC	CASPTAQDF
-	TRBD2	16	TRBV9	TRBJ2-7	TGTGCCAGCAGCGCAAAGAGCGGGAGGGAGGCCAACGAGCAGTACTTC	CASSAKSGREANEQYF
few	-	15	TRBV10-3	TRBJ1-1	TGTGCCATCAGTGCCAGTGGGGGGATCAGAACTGAAGCTTTCTTT	CAISASGGIRTEAFF
many	-	15	TRBV15	TRBJ1-4	TGTGCCACCAGCAGTAGGGCCCGCGCGAAAGAAAAACTGTTTTTT	CATSSRARAKEKLFF
-	TRBD1	15	TRBV18	TRBJ1-5	TGTGCCAGCTCACTGGGGTACAGGGGGAGTCAGCCCCAGCATTTT	CASSLGYRGSQPQHF
-	-	14	TRBV29-1	TRBJ2-3	TGCAGCGTTTCGGAGCTGCACCCCACAGATACGCAGTATTTT	CSVSELHPTDTQYF
-	TRBD2	18	TRBV11-2	TRBJ2-7	TGTGCCAGCAGCAACCCCGGTCTACTAGCGGGAGGAGCGTACGAGCAGTACTTC	CASSNPGLLAGGAYEQYF
many	TRBD2	15	TRBV7-2	TRBJ2-5	TGTGCCAGCAGCGTGACCGGGACTACCAAAGAGACCCAGTACTTC	CASSVTGTTKETQYF
-	-	14	TRBV11-2	TRBJ2-7	TGTGCCAGCAGCCCCCAGAGGTTATCCGGGGAGCAGTACTTC	CASSPQRLSGEQYF
-	-	12	TRBV7-9	TRBJ1-6	TGTGCCAGCAGCTTTGATAAAACACCCCTCCACTTT	CASSFDKTPLHF
medium-sized	-	14	TRBV12-3/TRBV12-4	TRBJ1-2	TGTGCCAGCAGTAACACGGACGGATCTTATGGCTACACCTTC	CASSNTDGSYGYTF
many	-	16	TRBV7-6	TRBJ1-1	TGTGCCAGCAGCTTAGGGGCAGGGGCTGAGAACACTGAAGCTTTCTTT	CASSLGAGAENTEAFF
many	-	12	TRBV20-1	TRBJ2-1	TGCAGTGCGAACGGACAGTCAGGGGAGCAGTTCTTC	CSANGQSGEQFF
few	-	16	TRBV6-1	TRBJ2-2	TGTGCCAGCAGTCGAGGACAGATCGCGAACACCAGGGAGCTGTTTTTT	CASSRGQIANTRELFF
few	-	15	TRBV6-2/TRBV6-3	TRBJ1-2	TGTGCCAGCGTCGATGGATCGTCTAGACGGGGTGGCTACACCTTC	CASVDGSSRRGGYTF
-	TRBD1	18	TRBV20-1	TRBJ1-6	TGCAGTGCTAGATCCCCGGGACAGGCGTCATTTAATAATTCACCACTCCACTTT	CSARSPGQASFNNSPLHF
many	TRBD1	16	TRBV5-6	TRBJ2-1	TGTGCCAGCAGCTTATTTACAGGGGAAAACTACAATGAGCAGTTCTTC	CASSLFTGENYNEQFF
few	-	15	TRBV12-5	TRBJ2-1	TGTGCTAGTGTTCGTCGGCAGGGGCTTGGATATGAGCAGTTCTTC	CASVRRQGLGYEQFF
-	-	15	TRBV11-2	TRBJ1-2	TGTGCCAGCAGCTCCGGAATAGGGGCGCCGTATGGCTACACCTTC	CASSSGIGAPYGYTF
many	TRBD1	15	TRBV9	TRBJ2-1	TGTGCCAGCAGCCCCGACAGGGCACCCTACAATGAGCAGTTCTTC	CASSPDRAPYNEQFF